This TCR beta chain was recorded in a study of long-term antiretroviral therapy in people with HIV. There was at least one pre-ART PBMC sample for each donor, plus at least two post-ART PBMC samples. Germline V gene data show CDR1 as GTSNPN and CDR2 as SVGIG (reference sequence). Trimming left V 5 bases short and J 4 bases short, with 15 bases between. The CDR3 has 14 amino acids. Survey level was the resolution at which the v3.0 immunoSEQ assay ran. The assay was immunoSEQ multiplex PCR, and TCRdb's table has in-frame clones only and misses some. The sample contains tens of thousands of clones, 65% to 80% of which appear only once.

The V call is TRBV30, the J call TRBJ1-5; D is undetermined. The sample consisted of unsorted PBMCs, taken 0.5 years after starting antiretroviral therapy. This clonotype was obtained from a woman aged 40-49 years with HIV. CDR3 coding DNA: TGTGCCTGGCGGTCCGCGGGATCAAATCAGCCCCAGCATTTT. It is translated as CAWRSAGSNQPQHF. Combining the CDR3 with reference TRBV30 and TRBJ1-5 gives the whole variable domain SQTIHQWPATLVQPVGSPLSLECTVEGTSNPNLYWYRQAAGRGLQLLFYSVGIGQISSEVPQNLSASRPQDRQFILSSKKLLLSDSGFYLCAWRSAGSNQPQHFGDGTRLSIL.